This is a list of T cell receptor beta chains from one sample in a study of blood T cell repertoires in COVID-19. Sequenced by immunoSEQ multiplex PCR; TCRdb stores in-frame clones only, minus some. The data show roughly 120,000 clones, with 80% to 90% seen just once and around 30% held by the top ten. Sequenced input: peripheral blood. The receptors were gathered from an older man with active or convalescent COVID-19. The CDR3 runs from the conserved cysteine through the conserved F or W. A D gene is named only where the DNA matches it firmly. Clone size is stated in some rows and not others, as once, few, many or a class when expanded.

D,size,J,length,V,DNA,CDR3
-,-,TRBJ1-1,13,TRBV27,TGTGCCAGCAGTTTTTCAGACATCGACAAAGCTTTCTTT,CASSFSDIDKAFF
-,-,TRBJ1-4,13,TRBV12-3/TRBV12-4,TGTGCCAGCAGTTTAGGACTAAATGAAAAACTGTTTTTT,CASSLGLNEKLFF
-,once,TRBJ2-7,11,TRBV2,TGTGCCAGCAGTGTCTCTTACGAGCAGTACTTC,CASSVSYEQYF
TRBD2,-,TRBJ2-7,17,TRBV28,TGTGCCAGCAGTTTGTTAGCGGGAGGGCGATTCTCCTACGAGCAGTACTTC,CASSLLAGGRFSYEQYF
TRBD2,-,TRBJ2-1,18,TRBV18,TGTGCCAGCTCACCACCCGGACTAGCGGGAGGGGGCTACAATGAGCAGTTCTTC,CASSPPGLAGGGYNEQFF
-,-,TRBJ1-2,15,TRBV11-2,TGTGCCAGCAGCTTAGCAGGGCCAGGGAACTATGGCTACACCTTC,CASSLAGPGNYGYTF
-,once,TRBJ2-6,15,TRBV15,TGTGCCACCAGCGACGCAGGTTCTGGGGCCAACGTCCTGACTTTC,CATSDAGSGANVLTF
-,-,TRBJ2-1,15,TRBV27,TGTGCCAGCAGTTTATCGGGCCGCTCCTACAATGAGCAGTTCTTC,CASSLSGRSYNEQFF
TRBD2,-,TRBJ2-3,16,TRBV27,TGTGCCAGCAGTAGCGGACTAGCGGCTAGCACAGATACGCAGTATTTT,CASSSGLAASTDTQYF
TRBD1,few,TRBJ1-2,13,TRBV28,TGTGCCAGCAGCAACGGACAGGGCTATGGCTACACCTTC,CASSNGQGYGYTF
TRBD1,-,TRBJ2-7,16,TRBV18,TGTGCCAGCTCACCACCGCCGGGACAGGGGAGGTACGAGCAGTACTTC,CASSPPPGQGRYEQYF
TRBD2,-,TRBJ2-1,16,TRBV6-5,TGTGCCAGCAGTTACGGGGGGACTAGCGGGACAGGGGAGCAGTTCTTC,CASSYGGTSGTGEQFF
-,-,TRBJ1-2,16,TRBV28,TGTGCCAGCACCCTACCGTTACAGGGAACCAACTATGGCTACACCTTC,CASTLPLQGTNYGYTF
-,-,TRBJ2-5,19,TRBV3-1/TRBV3-2,TGTGCCAGCAGCCAAGAGTTGGGCCCTAGCACACAATATAGGGAGACCCAGTACTTC,CASSQELGPSTQYRETQYF
TRBD1,-,TRBJ1-6,16,TRBV5-1,TGCGCCAGCAGCTTGGAATCCGGGACAGGTAGTTCACCCCTCCACTTT,CASSLESGTGSSPLHF
-,-,TRBJ1-1,15,TRBV28,TGTGCCAGCAGTTCCCAAGTACAACTGAACACTGAAGCTTTCTTT,CASSSQVQLNTEAFF
-,-,TRBJ1-4,15,TRBV5-6,TGTGCCAGCACCTCGTTGGGGGGGCGAAACGAAAAACTGTTTTTT,CASTSLGGRNEKLFF
-,-,TRBJ1-1,14,TRBV10-3,TGTGCCATCAGTGTACAGGGTGGCGACACTGAAGCTTTCTTT,CAISVQGGDTEAFF
-,-,TRBJ2-3,14,TRBV7-8,TGTGCCAGCAGCTTATGGCGGGCCACAGATACGCAGTATTTT,CASSLWRATDTQYF
TRBD1,-,TRBJ2-7,15,TRBV7-2,TGTGCCAGCAGCACCCGGGACAGGGGTACCTACGAGCAGTACTTC,CASSTRDRGTYEQYF
TRBD1,-,TRBJ2-5,15,TRBV6-5,TGTGCCAGCAGCTGGACAGGGGGTCACCAAGAGACCCAGTACTTC,CASSWTGGHQETQYF
TRBD1,-,TRBJ2-5,15,TRBV28,TGTGCCAGCAGTACCAGGGGGCTAATAACGGAGACCCAGTACTTC,CASSTRGLITETQYF
-,-,TRBJ2-7,16,TRBV2,TGTGCCAGCAGGGACCCAATGACAGGAAAAGCCTACGAGCAGTACTTC,CASRDPMTGKAYEQYF
TRBD1,-,TRBJ1-1,16,TRBV2,TGTGCCAGCAGTCGGGAGGGACAGGGGGCTGGGACTGAAGCTTTCTTT,CASSREGQGAGTEAFF
TRBD1,once,TRBJ1-3,15,TRBV6-5,TGTGCCAGCAGTCGACAGGGACTCTCTGGAAACACCATATATTTT,CASSRQGLSGNTIYF